One and the same sample provided the 5 T cell receptor beta chains below, sequenced in a study of response to subunit inactivated influenza vaccine. From the RT-PCR reads, TCRdb called clonotypes with MiXCR, one entry per CDR3 protein. This table has around 530,000 distinct CDR3 sequences, about 10% appearing once. Here the sequenced sample was PBMCs from blood, taken on the day of vaccination. The receptors derive from a man in his fifties or sixties who received an inactivated influenza vaccine.

V usage is TRBV5-1 and J usage is TRBJ2-5, with 7 positions matching TRBD1. Germline V gene sequence: CDR1 SGHRS, CDR2 YFSETQ. This CDR3 contains 16 residues. Germline trimming cut 2 bases from V and 1 base from J; bases unmatched to any gene: 8. The CDR3 sequence: CASSLVTGALQETQYF. The CDR3 coding sequence is TGCGCCAGCAGCTTAGTAACAGGGGCGCTCCAAGAGACCCAGTACTTC.

In this sample, this clonotype turned up a few times. This chain connects TRBV4-2 to TRBJ2-5; no firm D call. Trimming took 1 base from V and 5 from J, leaving 8 bases between them. This CDR3 has 13 amino acids. Germline values: CDR1 LGHNA, CDR2 YNFKEQ. This CDR3 is CASSQGVLETQYF. CDR3 sequence (DNA): TGTGCCAGCAGCCAAGGGGTCCTTGAGACCCAGTACTTC.

In its sample, this clonotype was seen many times. DNA for the CDR3: TGTGCCACCAGTGCCGCGACAGGAGATCAAGAGACCCAGTACTTC. Translating it yields CATSAATGDQETQYF. V gene TRBV24-1 combines with J gene TRBJ2-5; tentative D call: TRBD1 (6 bases). Germline values: CDR1 KGHDR, CDR2 SFDVKD. V gave up 5 bases and J gave up 2 bases, with 14 bases separating them. The CDR3 is 15 amino acids.

This clonotype was seen a handful of times. This chain connects TRBV20-1 to TRBJ1-2; D call uncertain. Trimming stripped 5 bases from V and 4 bases from J, with 11 bases between. Germline V gene data show CDR1 as DFQATT and CDR2 as SNEGSKA (reference sequence). CDR3 size: 12 residues. The CDR3, as DNA: TGCAGTGCTTTGACCGAGCCCTATGGCTACACCTTC. Its protein is CSALTEPYGYTF.

The sample holds a few counts of this clonotype. The rearrangement links TRBV29-1 to TRBJ1-3; D not certain. The CDR3 is 12 amino acids. The germline CDR1 and CDR2 sequences are SQVTM and ANQGSEA. The V gene lost 6 bases and the J gene lost 7 bases, with 13 bases spanning the gap. The CDR3 nucleotides are TGCAGCGTGTGGACCGCGAGTAACACCATATATTTT. Protein product: CSVWTASNTIYF.